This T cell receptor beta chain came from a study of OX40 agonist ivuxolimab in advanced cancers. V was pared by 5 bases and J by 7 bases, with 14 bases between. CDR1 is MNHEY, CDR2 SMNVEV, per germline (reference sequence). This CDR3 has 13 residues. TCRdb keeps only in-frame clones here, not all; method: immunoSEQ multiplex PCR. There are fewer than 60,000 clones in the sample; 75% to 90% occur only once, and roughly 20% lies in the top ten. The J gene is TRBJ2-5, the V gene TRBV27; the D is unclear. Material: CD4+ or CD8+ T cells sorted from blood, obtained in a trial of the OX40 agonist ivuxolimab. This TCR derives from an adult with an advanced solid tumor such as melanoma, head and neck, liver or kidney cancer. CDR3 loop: CASSNLGNRTQYF. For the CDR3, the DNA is TGTGCCAGCAGTAACCTTGGTAATAGGACCCAGTACTTC.